This T cell receptor beta chain stems from a study of blood T cells in healthy people across ages. Study results and limitations: More naive CD4+ cells and higher diversity marked long-lived donors relative to aged donors.

Sample-barcoded 5' priming and a J-beta primer mix drove a second PCR of 7 to 11 cycles. TCRdb processed the 5' RACE reads anew with MiXCR; each CDR3 protein has one entry. The sample includes fewer than 1,200,000 distinct CDR3 sequences, approximately 25% of them seen just once. This clonotype was observed a handful of times. The target antigen is unknown. The CDR3 loop spans 15 amino acids. V trimming: 4 bases; J trimming: 1 base; junction bases outside the gene matches: 4. Germline V lookup: CDR1 SGHRS, CDR2 YFSETQ. This same sample was also taken into another study, of T cells of mothers and their children. As that report states: Whether related or unrelated, pairs show similar shaping of TCR recombination output by thymic selection. Normalized overlap was always slightly, never significantly, higher in related than unrelated mother-child pairs.

This clonotype was obtained from a girl aged 2 to 10 in good health. The chain carries TRBV5-1 and TRBJ2-1; 8 bases map to TRBD2. Sequencing input: blood. The DNA of the CDR3 is TGCGCCAGCAGCACCGGCGGGGGGTCCTACAATGAGCAGTTCTTC. Amino acids: CASSTGGGSYNEQFF.